These 2 T cell receptor beta chains were all obtained from the same sample, sequenced in a study of cytomegalovirus exposure and HLA in healthy donors. Vbeta (60) and Jbeta (13) primers were used in the PCR. Only in-frame clones appear in the TCRdb table, and some are missing; sequencing was by immunoSEQ multiplex PCR. The sample carries approximately 190,000 clones, around 86% recorded once. The sample consisted of PBMCs. These receptors were obtained from a man aged 25 to 45 in good health and CMV-seronegative.

In this sample, this clone turned up once. The genes are TRBV11-2 and TRBJ2-1, with 8 bases fitting TRBD2. V dropped 2 bases and J dropped 0; count of bases not matched to a gene: 3. This CDR3 spans 16 amino acids. CDR1 and CDR2 from the germline V gene are SGHAT and FQNNGV. CDR3 DNA: TGTGCCAGCAGCTTACCAAGCGGGAGCTCCTACAATGAGCAGTTCTTC. Its protein is CASSLPSGSSYNEQFF.

The rearrangement links TRBV4-2 to TRBJ2-3; 8 bases are shared with TRBD2. This CDR3 region has 18 residues. Germline V CDR1 and CDR2: LGHNA, YNFKEQ. V trimming: 0 bases; J trimming: 5 bases; junction bases outside the gene matches: 13. As DNA, the CDR3 is TGTGCCAGCAGCCAAGACCCCCCGGGGCGGGGGGTTGGAGATACGCAGTATTTT. This gives the protein CASSQDPPGRGVGDTQYF.